One T cell receptor beta chain is described in this entry. The antigen is unknown. This sample is part of a study of cytomegalovirus exposure and HLA in healthy donors. Study outcomes and limitations: As a later analysis revealed, most CMV-associated TCR beta chains appeared HLA-restricted. It was likely that a cluster of highly shared sequence variants was a sequencing artifact.

Vbeta (60) and Jbeta (13) primers were used in the PCR. Assay used: immunoSEQ multiplex PCR; TCRdb lists only in-frame clones, some missing. The sample includes about 90,000 clones, 70% to 90% of them seen just once. The CDR3 totals 13 residues. Trimming shortened V by 6 bases and J by 5 bases, and 13 bases separated the two germline ends. CDR1 and CDR2 from the germline V gene are MDHEN and SYDVKM. This chain joins TRBV28 and TRBJ1-1; tentatively, D is TRBD1 (6 bases). Sequencing used PBMCs. This clonotype originated in a man aged 18 to 29 in good health and CMV-seronegative. The CDR3 DNA follows: TGTGCCAGCAGGCCCGGGGGGCGAACTGAAGCTTTCTTT. As protein: CASRPGGRTEAFF.